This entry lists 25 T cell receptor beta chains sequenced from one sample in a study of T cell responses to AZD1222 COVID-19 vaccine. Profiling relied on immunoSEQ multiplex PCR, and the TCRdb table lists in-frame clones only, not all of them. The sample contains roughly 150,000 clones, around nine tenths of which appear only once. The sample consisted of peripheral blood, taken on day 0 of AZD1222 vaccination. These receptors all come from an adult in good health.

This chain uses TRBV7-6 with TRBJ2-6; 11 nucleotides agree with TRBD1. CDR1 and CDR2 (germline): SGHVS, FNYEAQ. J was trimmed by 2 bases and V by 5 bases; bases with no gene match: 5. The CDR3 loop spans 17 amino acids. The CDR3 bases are TGTGCCAGCAGCGCGGGACAGGGGGATCCTGGGGCCAACGTCCTGACTTTC. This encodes CASSAGQGDPGANVLTF.

The CDR3 DNA is TGTGCCAGCAGACAGGGGCGAACGAACACTGAAGCTTTCTTT. Translating it yields CASRQGRTNTEAFF. This chain links TRBV6-5 with TRBJ1-1; 7 bases are a match to TRBD1. This CDR3 is 14 amino acids long. V lost 6 bases to trimming and J lost 1 base; unmatched junction nucleotides: 5. Looked up from germline, CDR1 is MNHEY and CDR2 is SVGAGI.

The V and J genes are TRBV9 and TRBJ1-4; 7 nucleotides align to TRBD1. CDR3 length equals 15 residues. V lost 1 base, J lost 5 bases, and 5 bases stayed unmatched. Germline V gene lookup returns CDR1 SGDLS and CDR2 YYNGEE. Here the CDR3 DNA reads TGTGCCAGCAGCGTATACCGGGACAGAAATGAAAAACTGTTTTTT. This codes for CASSVYRDRNEKLFF.

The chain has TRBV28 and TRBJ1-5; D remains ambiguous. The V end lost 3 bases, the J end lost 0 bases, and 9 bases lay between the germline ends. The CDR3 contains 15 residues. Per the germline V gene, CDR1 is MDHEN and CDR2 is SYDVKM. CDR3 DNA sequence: TGTGCCAGCAGTTTGCAGCCTTATAGCAATCAGCCCCAGCATTTT. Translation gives CASSLQPYSNQPQHF. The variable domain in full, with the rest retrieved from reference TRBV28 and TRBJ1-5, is DVKVTQSSRYLVKRTGEKVFLECVQDMDHENMFWYRQDPGLGLRLIYFSYDVKMKEKGDIPEGYSVSREKKERFSLILESASTNQTSMYLCASSLQPYSNQPQHFGDGTRLSIL.

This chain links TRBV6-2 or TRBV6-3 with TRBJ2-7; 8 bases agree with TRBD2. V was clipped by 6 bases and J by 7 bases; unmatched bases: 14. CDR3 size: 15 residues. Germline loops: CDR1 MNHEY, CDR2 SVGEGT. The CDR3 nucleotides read TGTGCCAGCAGCCCAGGACTAGCAAACCCTATAGAGCAGTACTTC. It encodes CASSPGLANPIEQYF.

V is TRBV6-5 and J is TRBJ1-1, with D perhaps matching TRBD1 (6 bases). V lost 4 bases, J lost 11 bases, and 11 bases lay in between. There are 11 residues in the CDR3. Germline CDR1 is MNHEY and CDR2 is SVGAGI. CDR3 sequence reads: CASSLSGVAFF. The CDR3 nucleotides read TGTGCCAGCAGTTTATCAGGGGTTGCTTTCTTT.

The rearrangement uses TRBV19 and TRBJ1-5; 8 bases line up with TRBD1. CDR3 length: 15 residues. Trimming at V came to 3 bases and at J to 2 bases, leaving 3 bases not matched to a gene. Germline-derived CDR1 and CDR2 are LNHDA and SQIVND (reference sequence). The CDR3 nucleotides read TGTGCCAGTAGTATGATGGACAGGGGCAATCAGCCCCAGCATTTT. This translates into CASSMMDRGNQPQHF.

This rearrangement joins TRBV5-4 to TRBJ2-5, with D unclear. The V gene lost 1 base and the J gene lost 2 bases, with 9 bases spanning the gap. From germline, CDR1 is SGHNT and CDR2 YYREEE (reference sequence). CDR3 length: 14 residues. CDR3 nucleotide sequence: TGTGCCAGCAGCTTGCTGGAGAATCAAGAGACCCAGTACTTC. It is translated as CASSLLENQETQYF.

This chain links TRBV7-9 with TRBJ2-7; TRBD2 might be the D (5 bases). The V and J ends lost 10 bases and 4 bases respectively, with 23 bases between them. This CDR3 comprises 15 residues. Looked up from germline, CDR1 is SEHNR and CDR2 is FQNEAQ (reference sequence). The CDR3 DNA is TGTGCCATCCCACAAGTGGTCAGCGGCCTGTACGAGCAGTACTTC. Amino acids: CAIPQVVSGLYEQYF. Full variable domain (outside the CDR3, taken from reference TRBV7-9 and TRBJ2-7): DTGVSQNPRHKITKRGQNVTFRCDPISEHNRLYWYRQTLGQGPEFLTYFQNEAQLEKSRLLSDRFSAERPKGSFSTLEIQRTEQGDSAMYLCAIPQVVSGLYEQYFGPGTRLTVT.

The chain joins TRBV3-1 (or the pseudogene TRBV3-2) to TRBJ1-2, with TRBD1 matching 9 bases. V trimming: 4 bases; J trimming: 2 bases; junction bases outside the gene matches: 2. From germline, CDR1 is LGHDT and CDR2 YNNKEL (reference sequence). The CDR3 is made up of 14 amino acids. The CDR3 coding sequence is TGTGCCAGCAGCCCCGACAGGGGGAACTATGGCTACACCTTC. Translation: CASSPDRGNYGYTF.

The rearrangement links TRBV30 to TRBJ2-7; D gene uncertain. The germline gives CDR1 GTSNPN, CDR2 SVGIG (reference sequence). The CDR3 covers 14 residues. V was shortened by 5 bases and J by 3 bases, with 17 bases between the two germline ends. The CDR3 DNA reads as TGTGCCTGGCATGCCGTTGGGGTTCTCTACGAGCAGTACTTC. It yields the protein CAWHAVGVLYEQYF. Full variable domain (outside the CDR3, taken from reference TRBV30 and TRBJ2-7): SQTIHQWPATLVQPVGSPLSLECTVEGTSNPNLYWYRQAAGRGLQLLFYSVGIGQISSEVPQNLSASRPQDRQFILSSKKLLLSDSGFYLCAWHAVGVLYEQYFGPGTRLTVT.

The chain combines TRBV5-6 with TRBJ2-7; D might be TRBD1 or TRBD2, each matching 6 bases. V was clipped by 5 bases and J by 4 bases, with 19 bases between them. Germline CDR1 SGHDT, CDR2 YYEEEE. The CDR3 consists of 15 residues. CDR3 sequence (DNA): TGTGCCAGCAGTCGCCTGGCGGGACACCCGTACGAGCAGTACTTC. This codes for CASSRLAGHPYEQYF.

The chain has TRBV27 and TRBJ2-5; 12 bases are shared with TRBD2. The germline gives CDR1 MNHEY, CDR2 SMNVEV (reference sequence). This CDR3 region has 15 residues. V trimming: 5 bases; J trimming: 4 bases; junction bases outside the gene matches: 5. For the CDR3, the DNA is TGTGCCAGCAGTATAGTGACTAGCGGGAGAGAGACCCAGTACTTC. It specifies CASSIVTSGRETQYF.

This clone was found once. The DNA for the CDR3 is TGCGCCAGCAGCCAGGTGAACCTGAACACTGAAGCTTTCTTT. Protein product: CASSQVNLNTEAFF. The rearrangement joins TRBV5-1 to TRBJ1-1, with D unresolved. Trimming removed 4 bases from V and 0 bases from J, with 10 bases in between. This CDR3 is built from 14 residues. Germline V gives CDR1 SGHRS, CDR2 YFSETQ.

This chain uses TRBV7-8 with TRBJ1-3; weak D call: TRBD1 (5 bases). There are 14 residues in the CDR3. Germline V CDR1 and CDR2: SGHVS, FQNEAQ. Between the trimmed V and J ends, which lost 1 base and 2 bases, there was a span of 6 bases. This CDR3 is CASSLVGAGNTIYF. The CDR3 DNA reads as TGTGCCAGCAGCTTAGTGGGGGCTGGAAACACCATATATTTT.

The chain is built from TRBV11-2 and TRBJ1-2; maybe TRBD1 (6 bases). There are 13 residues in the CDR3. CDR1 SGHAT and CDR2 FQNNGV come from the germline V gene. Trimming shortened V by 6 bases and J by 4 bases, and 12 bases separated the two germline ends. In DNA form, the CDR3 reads TGTGCCAGCAGACCAACAGGGAGCTATGGCTACACCTTC. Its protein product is CASRPTGSYGYTF.

The CDR3 region is CASSLFRENTEAFF. CDR3 sequence (DNA): TGTGCCAGCAGTTTATTTCGGGAGAACACTGAAGCTTTCTTT. V usage is TRBV28 and J usage is TRBJ1-1, with D unclear. The CDR3 is 14 residues long. Trimming pared 1 base from V and 1 base from J, leaving 7 bases between. The germline gives CDR1 MDHEN, CDR2 SYDVKM.

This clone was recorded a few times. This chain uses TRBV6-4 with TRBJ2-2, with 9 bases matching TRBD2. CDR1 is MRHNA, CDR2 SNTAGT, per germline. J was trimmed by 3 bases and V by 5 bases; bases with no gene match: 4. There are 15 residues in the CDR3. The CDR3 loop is CASSLAGDDTGELFF. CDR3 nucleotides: TGTGCCAGCAGTTTAGCGGGAGATGACACCGGGGAGCTGTTTTTT.

CDR3 loop: CAIGRRADTQYF. The CDR3 DNA reads TGTGCCATAGGGAGGCGGGCAGATACGCAGTATTTT. The genes are TRBV28 and TRBJ2-3; possibly TRBD2 for D (6 bases). This CDR3 is built from 12 residues. Germline lookup yields CDR1 MDHEN and CDR2 SYDVKM. V was clipped by 10 bases and J by 4 bases, with 12 bases between them.

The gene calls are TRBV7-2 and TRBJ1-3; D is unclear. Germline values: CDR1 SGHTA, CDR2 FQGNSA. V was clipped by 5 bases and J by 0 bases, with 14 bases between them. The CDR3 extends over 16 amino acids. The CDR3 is CASSPRPQNSGNTIYF. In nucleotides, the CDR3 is TGTGCCAGCAGCCCCCGGCCTCAAAACTCTGGAAACACCATATATTTT.

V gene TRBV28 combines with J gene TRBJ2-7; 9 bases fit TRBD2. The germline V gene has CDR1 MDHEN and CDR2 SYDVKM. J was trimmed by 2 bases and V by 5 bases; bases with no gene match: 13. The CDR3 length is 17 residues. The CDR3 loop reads CASSPSTSGRFTYEQYF. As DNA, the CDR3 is TGTGCCAGCAGTCCCTCGACTAGCGGAAGGTTTACCTACGAGCAGTACTTC.

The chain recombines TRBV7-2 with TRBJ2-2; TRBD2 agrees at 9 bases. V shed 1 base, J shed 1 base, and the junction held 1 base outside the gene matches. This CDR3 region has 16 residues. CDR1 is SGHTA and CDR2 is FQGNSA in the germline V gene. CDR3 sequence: CASSLGLAENTGELFF. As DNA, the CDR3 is TGTGCCAGCAGCTTAGGACTAGCGGAGAACACCGGGGAGCTGTTTTTT.

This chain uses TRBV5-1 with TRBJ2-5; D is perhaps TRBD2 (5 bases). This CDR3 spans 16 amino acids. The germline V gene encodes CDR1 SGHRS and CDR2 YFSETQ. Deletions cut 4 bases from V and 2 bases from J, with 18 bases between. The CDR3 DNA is TGCGCCAGCAGCCCTTATGACGCGGGTCTACAAGAGACCCAGTACTTC. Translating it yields CASSPYDAGLQETQYF.

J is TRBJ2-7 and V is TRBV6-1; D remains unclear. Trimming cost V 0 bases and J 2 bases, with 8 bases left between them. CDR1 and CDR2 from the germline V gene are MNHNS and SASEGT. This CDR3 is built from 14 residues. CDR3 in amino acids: CASSEAHGTYEQYF. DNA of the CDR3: TGTGCCAGCAGTGAAGCGCATGGGACCTACGAGCAGTACTTC.

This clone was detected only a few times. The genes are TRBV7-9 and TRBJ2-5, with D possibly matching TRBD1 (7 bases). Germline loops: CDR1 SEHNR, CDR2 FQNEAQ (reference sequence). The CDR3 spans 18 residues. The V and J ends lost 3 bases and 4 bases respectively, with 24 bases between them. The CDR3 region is CASSLALGGGGEGETQYF. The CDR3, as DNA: TGTGCCAGCAGCTTGGCCCTCGGAGGGGGCGGTGAGGGAGAGACCCAGTACTTC.